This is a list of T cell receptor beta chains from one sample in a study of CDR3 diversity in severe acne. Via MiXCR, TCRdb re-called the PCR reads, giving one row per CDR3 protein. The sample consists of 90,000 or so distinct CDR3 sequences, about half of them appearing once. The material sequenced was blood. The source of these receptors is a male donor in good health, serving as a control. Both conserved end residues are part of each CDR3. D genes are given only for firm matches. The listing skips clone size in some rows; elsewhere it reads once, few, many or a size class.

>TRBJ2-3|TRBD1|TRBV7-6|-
CASSFGTGRVLTDTQYF
TGTGCCAGCAGCTTCGGGACAGGGAGGGTACTCACAGATACGCAGTATTTT
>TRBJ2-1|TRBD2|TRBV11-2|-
CASSLDGTSDYNEQFF
TGTGCCAGCAGCTTAGACGGGACTAGCGACTACAATGAGCAGTTCTTC
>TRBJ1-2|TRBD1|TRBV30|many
CAWSRGRGNYGYTF
TGTGCCTGGAGCCGTGGCAGGGGGAACTATGGCTACACCTTC
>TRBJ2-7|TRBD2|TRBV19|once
CASSIDHTTSGSGNEQYF
TGTGCCAGTAGTATAGACCACACGACTAGCGGGAGTGGGAACGAGCAGTACTTC
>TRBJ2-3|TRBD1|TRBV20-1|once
CSASSPGQGQADTQYF
TGCAGTGCTAGCAGCCCTGGACAGGGACAGGCAGATACGCAGTATTTT
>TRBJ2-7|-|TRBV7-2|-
CASSVGLEGFDEQYF
TGTGCCAGCAGCGTAGGTTTGGAGGGTTTTGACGAGCAGTACTTC
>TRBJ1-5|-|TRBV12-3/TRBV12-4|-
CASSAGDQPQHF
TGTGCCAGCAGTGCAGGGGATCAGCCCCAGCATTTT
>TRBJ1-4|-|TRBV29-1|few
CSGQGSGATNEKLFF
TGCAGCGGCCAAGGATCGGGTGCAACTAATGAAAAACTGTTTTTT
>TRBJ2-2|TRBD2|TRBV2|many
CASSEGLDPGELFF
TGTGCCAGCAGTGAGGGACTAGATCCCGGGGAGCTGTTTTTT
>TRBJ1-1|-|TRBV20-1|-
CSARDHTGLTEAFF
TGCAGTGCTAGAGATCATACAGGCTTAACTGAAGCTTTCTTT
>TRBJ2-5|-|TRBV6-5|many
CASSYSGGETQYF
TGTGCCAGCAGTTACTCAGGCGGGGAGACCCAGTACTTC
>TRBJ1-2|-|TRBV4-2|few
CASSQLSGGYTF
TGTGCCAGCAGCCAATTATCTGGAGGCTACACCTTC
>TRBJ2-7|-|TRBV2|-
CASYTPRAREQYF
TGTGCCAGCTATACACCCCGGGCAAGGGAGCAGTACTTC
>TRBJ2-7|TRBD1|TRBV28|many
CASSSRTGASYEQYF
TGTGCCAGCAGTTCGCGGACAGGGGCCTCCTACGAGCAGTACTTC
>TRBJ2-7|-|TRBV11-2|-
CASSLDGGPYEQYF
TGTGCCAGCAGCTTAGACGGGGGACCCTACGAGCAGTACTTC